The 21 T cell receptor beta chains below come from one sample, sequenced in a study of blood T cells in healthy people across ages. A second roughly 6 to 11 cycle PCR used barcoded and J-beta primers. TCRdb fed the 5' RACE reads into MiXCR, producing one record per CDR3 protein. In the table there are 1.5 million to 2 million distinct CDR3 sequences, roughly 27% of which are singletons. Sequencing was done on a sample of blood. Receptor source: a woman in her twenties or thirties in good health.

The CDR3 region has the DNA TGCAGCGTTGACTTAAATGACGGGAAGGGTGGGCAGTTCTTC. Its translation is CSVDLNDGKGGQFF. The V and J genes are TRBV29-1 and TRBJ2-1; D might be TRBD2 (5 bases). Germline loops: CDR1 SQVTM, CDR2 ANQGSEA. Trimming took 3 bases from V and 12 from J, leaving 21 bases between them. The CDR3 runs to 14 residues.

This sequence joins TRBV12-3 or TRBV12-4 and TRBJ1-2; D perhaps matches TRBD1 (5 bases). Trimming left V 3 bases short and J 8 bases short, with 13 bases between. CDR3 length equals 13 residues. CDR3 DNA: TGTGCCAGCAGTTTCGGGGGGTCGGTGGGCTACACCTTC. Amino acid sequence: CASSFGGSVGYTF.

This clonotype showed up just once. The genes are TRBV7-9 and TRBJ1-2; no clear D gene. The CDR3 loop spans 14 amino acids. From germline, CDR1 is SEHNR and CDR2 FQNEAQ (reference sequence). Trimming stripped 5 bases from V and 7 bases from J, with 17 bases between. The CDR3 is CASSGDEGFRGYTF. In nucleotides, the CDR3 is TGTGCCAGCAGCGGAGATGAGGGATTTCGTGGCTACACCTTC.

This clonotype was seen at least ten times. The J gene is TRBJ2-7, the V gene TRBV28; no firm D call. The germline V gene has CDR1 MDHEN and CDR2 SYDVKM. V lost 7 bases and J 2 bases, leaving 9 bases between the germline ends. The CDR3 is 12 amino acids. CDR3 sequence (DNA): TGTGCCAGCAAGGGCAGTACCTACGAGCAGTACTTC. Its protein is CASKGSTYEQYF.

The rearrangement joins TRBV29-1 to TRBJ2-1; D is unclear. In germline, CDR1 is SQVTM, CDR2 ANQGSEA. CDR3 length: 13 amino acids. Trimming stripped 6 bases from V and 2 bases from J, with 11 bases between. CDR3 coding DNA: TGCAGCGTCTCCGACCGAACCTACAATGAGCAGTTCTTC. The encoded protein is CSVSDRTYNEQFF.

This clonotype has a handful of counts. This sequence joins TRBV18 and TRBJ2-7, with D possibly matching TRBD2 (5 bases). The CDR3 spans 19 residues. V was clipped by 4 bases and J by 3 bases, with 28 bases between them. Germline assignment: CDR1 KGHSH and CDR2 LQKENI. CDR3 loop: CASSRSGLGPETLFYEQYF. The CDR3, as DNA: TGTGCCAGCTCACGGAGCGGTCTAGGGCCTGAAACCCTGTTCTACGAGCAGTACTTC.

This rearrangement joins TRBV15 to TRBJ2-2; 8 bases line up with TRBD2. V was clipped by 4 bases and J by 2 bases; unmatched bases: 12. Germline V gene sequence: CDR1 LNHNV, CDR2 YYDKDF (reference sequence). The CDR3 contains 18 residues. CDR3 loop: CATSNPLGREDNTGELFF. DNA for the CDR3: TGTGCCACCAGCAACCCCCTCGGGAGGGAGGACAACACCGGGGAGCTGTTTTTT. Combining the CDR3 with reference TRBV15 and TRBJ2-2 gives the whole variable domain DAMVIQNPRYQVTQFGKPVTLSCSQTLNHNVMYWYQQKSSQAPKLLFHYYDKDFNNEADTPDNFQSRRPNTSFCFLDIRSPGLGDTAMYLCATSNPLGREDNTGELFFGEGSRLTVL.

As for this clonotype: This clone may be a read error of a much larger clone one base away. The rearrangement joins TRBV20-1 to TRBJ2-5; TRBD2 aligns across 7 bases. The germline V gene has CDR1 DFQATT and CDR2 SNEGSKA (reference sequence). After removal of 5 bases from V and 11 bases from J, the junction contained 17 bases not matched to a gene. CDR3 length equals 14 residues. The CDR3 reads CSAESGTGENEQYF. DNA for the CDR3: TGCAGTGCTGAGAGCGGGACCGGGGAAAATGAGCAGTACTTC.

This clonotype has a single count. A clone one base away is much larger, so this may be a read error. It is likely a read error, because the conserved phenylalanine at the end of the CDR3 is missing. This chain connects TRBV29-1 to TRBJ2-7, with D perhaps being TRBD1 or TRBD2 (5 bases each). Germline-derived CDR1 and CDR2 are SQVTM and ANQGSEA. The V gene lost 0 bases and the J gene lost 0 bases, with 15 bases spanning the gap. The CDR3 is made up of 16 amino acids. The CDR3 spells CSVEDTSQGPSYEQYI. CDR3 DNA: TGCAGCGTTGAAGACACGAGTCAGGGACCCTCCTACGAGCAGTACATC.

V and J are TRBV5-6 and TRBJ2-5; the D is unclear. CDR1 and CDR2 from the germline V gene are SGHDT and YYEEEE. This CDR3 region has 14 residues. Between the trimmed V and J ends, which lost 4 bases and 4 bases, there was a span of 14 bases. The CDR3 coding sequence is TGTGCCAGCAGCCCGCTGGGCACAAGAGAGACCCAGTACTTC. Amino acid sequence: CASSPLGTRETQYF.

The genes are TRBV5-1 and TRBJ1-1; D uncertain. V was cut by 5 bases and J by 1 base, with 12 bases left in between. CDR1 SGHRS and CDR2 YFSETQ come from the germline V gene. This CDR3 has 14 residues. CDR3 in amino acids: CASSFNVENTEAFF. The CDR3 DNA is TGCGCCAGCAGTTTCAATGTCGAGAACACTGAAGCTTTCTTT. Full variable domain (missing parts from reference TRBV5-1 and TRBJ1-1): KAGVTQTPRYLIKTRGQQVTLSCSPISGHRSVSWYQQTPGQGLQFLFEYFSETQRNKGNFPGRFSGRQFSNSRSEMNVSTLELGDSALYLCASSFNVENTEAFFGQGTRLTVV.

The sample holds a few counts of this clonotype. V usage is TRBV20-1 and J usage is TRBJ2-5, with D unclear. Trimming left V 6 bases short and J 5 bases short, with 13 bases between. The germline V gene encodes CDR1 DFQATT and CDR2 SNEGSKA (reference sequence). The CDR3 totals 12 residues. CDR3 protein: CSATEDGETQYF. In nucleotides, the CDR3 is TGCAGTGCCACCGAGGATGGGGAGACCCAGTACTTC.

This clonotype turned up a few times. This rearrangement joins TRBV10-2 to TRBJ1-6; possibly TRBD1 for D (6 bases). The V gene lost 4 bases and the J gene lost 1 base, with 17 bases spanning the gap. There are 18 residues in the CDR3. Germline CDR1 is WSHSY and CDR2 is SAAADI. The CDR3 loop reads CASSGGGRPNSYNSPLHF. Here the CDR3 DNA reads TGCGCCAGCAGTGGCGGGGGGCGGCCGAATTCCTATAATTCACCCCTCCACTTT.

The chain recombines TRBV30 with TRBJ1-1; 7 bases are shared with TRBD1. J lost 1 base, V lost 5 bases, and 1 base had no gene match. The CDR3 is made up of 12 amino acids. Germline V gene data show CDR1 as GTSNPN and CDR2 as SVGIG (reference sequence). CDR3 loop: CAWDRENTEAFF. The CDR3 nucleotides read TGTGCCTGGGACAGGGAGAACACTGAAGCTTTCTTT. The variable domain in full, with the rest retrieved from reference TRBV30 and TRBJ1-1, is SQTIHQWPATLVQPVGSPLSLECTVEGTSNPNLYWYRQAAGRGLQLLFYSVGIGQISSEVPQNLSASRPQDRQFILSSKKLLLSDSGFYLCAWDRENTEAFFGQGTRLTVV.

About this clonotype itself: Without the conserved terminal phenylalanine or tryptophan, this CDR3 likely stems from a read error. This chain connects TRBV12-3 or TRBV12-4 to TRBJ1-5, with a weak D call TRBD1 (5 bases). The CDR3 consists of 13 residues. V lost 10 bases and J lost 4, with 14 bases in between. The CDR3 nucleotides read TGTGCCATCACCGGGACGGTGAATCAGCCCCAGCATTTG. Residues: CAITGTVNQPQHL.

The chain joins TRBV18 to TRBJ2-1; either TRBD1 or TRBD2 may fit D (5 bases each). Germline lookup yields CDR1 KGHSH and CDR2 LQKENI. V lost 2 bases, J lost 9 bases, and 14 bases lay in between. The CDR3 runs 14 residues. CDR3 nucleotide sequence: TGTGCCAGCTCACCAGGATTGGGGGTCGGTGAGCAGTTCTTC. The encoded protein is CASSPGLGVGEQFF.

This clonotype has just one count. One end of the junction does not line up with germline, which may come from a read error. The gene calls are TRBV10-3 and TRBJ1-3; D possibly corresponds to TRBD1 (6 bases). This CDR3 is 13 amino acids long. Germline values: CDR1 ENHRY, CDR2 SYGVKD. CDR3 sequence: CAIQGTSGSTIYF. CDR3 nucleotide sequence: TGTGCCATCCAGGGGACCTCTGGAAGCACCATATATTTT.

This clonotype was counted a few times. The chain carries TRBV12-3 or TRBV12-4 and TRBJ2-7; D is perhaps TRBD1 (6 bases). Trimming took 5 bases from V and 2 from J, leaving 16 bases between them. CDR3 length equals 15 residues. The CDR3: CASSPSQGSPYEQYF. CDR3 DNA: TGTGCCAGCAGTCCATCACAGGGAAGCCCCTACGAGCAGTACTTC.

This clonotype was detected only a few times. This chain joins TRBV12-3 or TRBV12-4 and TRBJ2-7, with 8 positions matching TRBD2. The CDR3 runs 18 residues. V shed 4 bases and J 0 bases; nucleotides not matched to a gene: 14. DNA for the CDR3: TGTGCCAGCAGTTGGGTTAGCGGGATATCCCTCCGCTCCTACGAGCAGTACTTC. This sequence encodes CASSWVSGISLRSYEQYF.

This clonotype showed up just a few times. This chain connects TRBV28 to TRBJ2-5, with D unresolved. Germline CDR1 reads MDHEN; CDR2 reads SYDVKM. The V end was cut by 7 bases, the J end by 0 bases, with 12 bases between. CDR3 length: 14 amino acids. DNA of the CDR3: TGTGCCAGCAAACTCCCGGCGTACCAAGAGACCCAGTACTTC. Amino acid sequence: CASKLPAYQETQYF.

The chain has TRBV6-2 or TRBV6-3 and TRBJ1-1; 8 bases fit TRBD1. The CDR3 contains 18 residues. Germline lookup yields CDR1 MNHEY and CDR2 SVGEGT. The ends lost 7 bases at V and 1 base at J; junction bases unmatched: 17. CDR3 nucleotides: TGTGCCAGCACCTCTGGGCTGGGACAGGCTCTAAAGAACACTGAAGCTTTCTTT. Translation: CASTSGLGQALKNTEAFF.